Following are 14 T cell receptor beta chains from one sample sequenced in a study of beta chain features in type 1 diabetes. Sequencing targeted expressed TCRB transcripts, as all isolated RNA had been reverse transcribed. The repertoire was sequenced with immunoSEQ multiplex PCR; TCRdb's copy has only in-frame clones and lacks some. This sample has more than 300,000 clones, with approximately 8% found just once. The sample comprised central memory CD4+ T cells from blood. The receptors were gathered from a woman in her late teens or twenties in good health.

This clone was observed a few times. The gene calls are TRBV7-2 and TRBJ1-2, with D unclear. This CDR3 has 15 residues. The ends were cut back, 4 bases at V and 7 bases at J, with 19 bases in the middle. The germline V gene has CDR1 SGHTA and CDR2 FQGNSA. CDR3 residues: CASSSQQSRTGGYTF. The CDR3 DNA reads TGTGCCAGCAGCTCACAGCAGTCTAGGACTGGTGGCTACACCTTC. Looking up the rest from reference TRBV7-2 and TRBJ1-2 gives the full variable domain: GAGVSQSPSNKVTEKGKDVELRCDPISGHTALYWYRQSLGQGLEFLIYFQGNSAPDKSGLPSDRFSAERTGGSVSTLTIQRTQQEDSAVYLCASSSQQSRTGGYTFGSGTRLTVV.

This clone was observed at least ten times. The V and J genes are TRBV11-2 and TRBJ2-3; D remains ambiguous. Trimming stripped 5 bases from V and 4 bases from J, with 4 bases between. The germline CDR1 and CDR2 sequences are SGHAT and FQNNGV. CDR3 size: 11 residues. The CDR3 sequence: CASSPSDTQYF. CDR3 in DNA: TGTGCCAGCAGCCCATCAGATACGCAGTATTTT. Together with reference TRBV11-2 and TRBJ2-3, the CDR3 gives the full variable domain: EAGVAQSPRYKIIEKRQSVAFWCNPISGHATLYWYQQILGQGPKLLIQFQNNGVVDDSQLPKDRFSAERLKGVDSTLKIQPAKLEDSAVYLCASSPSDTQYFGPGTRLTVL.

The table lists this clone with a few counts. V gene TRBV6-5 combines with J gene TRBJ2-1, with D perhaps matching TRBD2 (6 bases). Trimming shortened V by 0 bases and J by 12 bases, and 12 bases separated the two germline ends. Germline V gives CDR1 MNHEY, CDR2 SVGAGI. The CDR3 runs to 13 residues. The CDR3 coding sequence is TGTGCCAGCAGTTACTCGTTCGGGACTCGGCAGTTCTTC. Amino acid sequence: CASSYSFGTRQFF.

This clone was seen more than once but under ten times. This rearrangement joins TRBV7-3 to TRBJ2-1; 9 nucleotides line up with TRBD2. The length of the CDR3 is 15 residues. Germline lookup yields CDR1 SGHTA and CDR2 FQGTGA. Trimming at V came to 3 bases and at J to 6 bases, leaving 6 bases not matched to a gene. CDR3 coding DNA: TGTGCCAGCAGCTTTTTAGCGGGAGCGATCAATGAGCAGTTCTTC. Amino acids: CASSFLAGAINEQFF. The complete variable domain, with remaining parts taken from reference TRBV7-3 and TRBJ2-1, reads GAGVSQTPSNKVTEKGKYVELRCDPISGHTALYWYRQSLGQGPEFLIYFQGTGAADDSGLPNDRFFAVRPEGSVSTLKIQRTERGDSAVYLCASSFLAGAINEQFFGPGTRLTVL.

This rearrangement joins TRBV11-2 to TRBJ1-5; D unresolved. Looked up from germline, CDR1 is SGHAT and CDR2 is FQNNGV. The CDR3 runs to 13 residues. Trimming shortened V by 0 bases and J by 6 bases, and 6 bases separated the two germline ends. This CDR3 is CASSLEWGQPQHF. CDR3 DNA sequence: TGTGCCAGCAGCTTAGAGTGGGGTCAGCCCCAGCATTTT.

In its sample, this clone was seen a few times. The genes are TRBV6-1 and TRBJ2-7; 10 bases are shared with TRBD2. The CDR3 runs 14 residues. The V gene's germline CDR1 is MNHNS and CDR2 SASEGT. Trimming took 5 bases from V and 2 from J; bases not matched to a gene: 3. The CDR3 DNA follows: TGTGCCAGCAGTCTTGGACTAGCGGCCTACGAGCAGTACTTC. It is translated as CASSLGLAAYEQYF.

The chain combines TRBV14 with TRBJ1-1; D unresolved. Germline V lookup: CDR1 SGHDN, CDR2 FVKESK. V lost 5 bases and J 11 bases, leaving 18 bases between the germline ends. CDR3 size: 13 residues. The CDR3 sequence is CASSKPLGGGAFF. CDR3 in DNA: TGTGCCAGCAGCAAACCGCTCGGCGGCGGGGCTTTCTTT.

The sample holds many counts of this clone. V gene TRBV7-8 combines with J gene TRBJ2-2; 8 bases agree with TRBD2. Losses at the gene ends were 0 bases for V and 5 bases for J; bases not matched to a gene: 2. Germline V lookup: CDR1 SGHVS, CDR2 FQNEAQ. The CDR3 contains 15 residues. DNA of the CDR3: TGTGCCAGCAGCTTAGCTCCTAGCGGGACCGGGGAGCTGTTTTTT. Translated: CASSLAPSGTGELFF.

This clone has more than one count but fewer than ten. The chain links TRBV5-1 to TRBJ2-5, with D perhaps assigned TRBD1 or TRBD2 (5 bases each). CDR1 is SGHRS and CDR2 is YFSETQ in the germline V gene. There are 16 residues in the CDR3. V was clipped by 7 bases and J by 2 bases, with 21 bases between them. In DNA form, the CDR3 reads TGCGCCAGCGAAAGGGGATCGGAGGCCCGACAAGAGACCCAGTACTTC. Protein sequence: CASERGSEARQETQYF.

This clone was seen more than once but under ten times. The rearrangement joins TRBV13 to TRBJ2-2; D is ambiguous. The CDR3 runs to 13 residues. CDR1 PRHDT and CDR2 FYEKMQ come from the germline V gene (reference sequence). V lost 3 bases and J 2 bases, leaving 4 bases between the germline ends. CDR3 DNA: TGTGCCAGCAGCTTTTCAAACACCGGGGAGCTGTTTTTT. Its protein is CASSFSNTGELFF.

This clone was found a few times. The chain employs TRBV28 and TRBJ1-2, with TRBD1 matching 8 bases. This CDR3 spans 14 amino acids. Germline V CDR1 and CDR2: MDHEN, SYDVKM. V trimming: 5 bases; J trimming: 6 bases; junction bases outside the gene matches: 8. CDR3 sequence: CASSQRIQGDGYTF. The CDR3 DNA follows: TGTGCCAGCAGTCAACGGATACAGGGGGATGGCTACACCTTC.

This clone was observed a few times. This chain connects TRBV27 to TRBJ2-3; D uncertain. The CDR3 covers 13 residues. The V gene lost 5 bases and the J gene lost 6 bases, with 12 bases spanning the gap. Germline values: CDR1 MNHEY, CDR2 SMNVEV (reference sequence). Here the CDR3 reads CASSGLTSDTQYF. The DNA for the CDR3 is TGTGCCAGCAGTGGGCTAACCTCCGATACGCAGTATTTT.

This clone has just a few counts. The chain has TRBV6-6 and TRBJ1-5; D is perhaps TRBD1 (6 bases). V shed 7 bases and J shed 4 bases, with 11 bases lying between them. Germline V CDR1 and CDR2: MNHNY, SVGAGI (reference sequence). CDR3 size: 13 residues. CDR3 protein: CASTRGVNQPQHF. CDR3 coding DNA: TGTGCCAGCACTAGGGGGGTGAATCAGCCCCAGCATTTT.

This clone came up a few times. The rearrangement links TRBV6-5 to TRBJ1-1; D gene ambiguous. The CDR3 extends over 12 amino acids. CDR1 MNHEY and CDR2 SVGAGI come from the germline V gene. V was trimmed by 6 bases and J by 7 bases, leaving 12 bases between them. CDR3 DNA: TGTGCCAGCAGCAGACCTGAGAGTGAAGCTTTCTTT. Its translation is CASSRPESEAFF.